The source of this T cell receptor (beta chain) is a study of blood T cells in healthy people across ages. Findings and limits, study-wide: Strong correlation existed between TCR beta diversity and naive T cell percentage. Per million T cells, the diversity of TCR beta decreased roughly linearly as age advanced.

Each donor supplied 8 to 10 milliliters of peripheral blood. PBMCs numbering at least 6 million were isolated per sample. The CDR3 extends over 17 amino acids. Trimming cost V 1 base and J 1 base, with 14 bases left between them. The V gene's germline CDR1 is SGHTA and CDR2 FQGNSA. It was with a sample-barcoded 5' primer and a J-beta primer mix that a second PCR of roughly 6 to 12 cycles was run. TCRdb independently ran MiXCR on the 5' RACE reads; one entry per CDR3 protein. Of about 720,000 distinct CDR3 sequences listed, 22% are singletons. Only a few counts were recorded for this clonotype. Its target is not known.

Sequencing input: blood. The clonotype was recovered from a man between 65 and 80 years old in good health. The chain joins TRBV7-2 to TRBJ2-1, with a tentative D call TRBD2 (6 bases). CDR3 DNA: TGTGCCAGCAGCTTAGGGGGAGGTCTGCGATCCTACAATGAGCAGTTCTTC. Translated, it gives CASSLGGGLRSYNEQFF.